A selection of T cell receptor beta chains follows, all from one sample in a study of Tregs in tolerant kidney transplant recipients. Clones were sequenced by immunoSEQ multiplex PCR, and TCRdb holds only the in-frame ones, with some missing. The sample yields roughly 66,000 clones, roughly 92% seen once. Sequenced here: CD8+ T cells from blood, sampled before the transplant. The receptors were sampled from a human donor who received a combined kidney and bone marrow transplant. CDR3s include the opening cysteine and the closing phenylalanine or tryptophan. A D gene is named only where the DNA matches it firmly. The listing skips clone size in some rows; elsewhere it reads once, few, many or a size class.

cdr3_aa	cdr3_nt	clone_size	j_call	d_call	v_call
CASSFGGIGLEQYF	TGTGCCAGCAGTTTTGGCGGGATAGGATTAGAGCAGTACTTC	.	TRBJ2-7	.	TRBV27
CASGWGQSNTEAFF	TGTGCCAGCGGGTGGGGACAGAGCAACACTGAAGCTTTCTTT	.	TRBJ1-1	TRBD1	TRBV2
CASSLVLAGYTGELFF	TGTGCCAGCAGCTTGGTCCTAGCGGGGTACACCGGGGAGCTGTTTTTT	.	TRBJ2-2	TRBD2	TRBV5-4
CASTHPSKPGGEQYF	TGTGCCAGCACCCATCCATCCAAGCCCGGCGGCGAGCAGTACTTC	.	TRBJ2-7	.	TRBV7-9
CASSDGAGFEAFF	TGTGCCAGCAGTGATGGGGCCGGGTTTGAAGCTTTCTTT	.	TRBJ1-1	.	TRBV6-1
CASSLTFLNTEAFF	TGTGCCAGCAGCTTAACGTTCCTAAACACTGAAGCTTTCTTT	few	TRBJ1-1	.	TRBV7-6
CASTPGLSYEQYF	TGTGCCAGCACCCCGGGACTTTCCTACGAGCAGTACTTC	.	TRBJ2-7	.	TRBV7-2
CASSALGGGRNYGYTF	TGTGCCAGCAGCGCCCTAGGGGGGGGGCGAAACTATGGCTACACCTTC	.	TRBJ1-2	.	TRBV9
CASSPQGAQETQYF	TGTGCCAGCAGTCCACAGGGGGCCCAAGAGACCCAGTACTTC	.	TRBJ2-5	TRBD1	TRBV6-5
CASSQDRDNQPQHF	TGTGCCAGTAGCCAGGACAGGGACAATCAGCCCCAGCATTTT	once	TRBJ1-5	TRBD1	TRBV19
CASSLELGTYNEQFF	TGCGCCAGCAGCTTGGAGCTGGGCACCTACAATGAGCAGTTCTTC	.	TRBJ2-1	.	TRBV5-1
CASSFDRGLYEQYF	TGTGCCAGCAGCTTCGACAGGGGCCTCTACGAGCAGTACTTC	.	TRBJ2-7	TRBD1	TRBV5-4
CASSPGYNSPLHF	TGCGCCAGCAGCCCAGGCTATAATTCACCCCTCCACTTT	.	TRBJ1-6	.	TRBV4-1
CASSIAGLKRPGETQYF	TGTGCCAGCAGCATAGCGGGACTAAAGCGCCCGGGGGAGACCCAGTACTTC	.	TRBJ2-5	TRBD2	TRBV7-9
CAWSVGAGANEQFF	TGTGCCTGGAGTGTCGGAGCGGGAGCGAATGAGCAGTTCTTC	.	TRBJ2-1	TRBD2	TRBV30